The following is a T cell receptor beta chain sequence with its context. The antigen remains unidentified. The data stem from a study of a mutant IDH1 vaccine in newly diagnosed glioma. Study context: Vaccination was launched 4-6 weeks after radiotherapy alone, or with temozolomide cycles. Earlier treatment was radiotherapy, temozolomide, or both, with most getting both. Study results and caveats: No link was apparently found between pseudoprogression and changes in top peripheral T cell clonotypes.

The time point denotes: week 35, safety follow-up. The study gave 300 ug of mutant IDH1 20-mer peptide per vaccine dose, with topical imiquimod. Patients came in for eight vaccinations, in weeks 1, 3, 5, 7, 11, 15, 19 and 23. This CDR3 contains 14 residues. CDR1 MGHRA and CDR2 YSYEKL come from the germline V gene. Trimming stripped 1 base from V and 6 bases from J, with 10 bases between. TCRdb's copy holds only in-frame clones and misses some; the assay was immunoSEQ multiplex PCR. The sample lists tens of thousands of clones; about 90% were seen once. This clonotype was obtained from a man in his forties with glioma. The sample was PBMCs, taken from a glioma patient whose treatment included an IDH1 peptide vaccine. The rearrangement joins TRBV4-1 to TRBJ1-5, with a weak D call TRBD1 (5 bases). This CDR3 reads CASSQVSGTQPQHF. Here the CDR3 DNA reads TGCGCCAGCAGCCAAGTGTCGGGGACTCAGCCCCAGCATTTT.